A single sample is the source of the 16 T cell receptor beta chains below, sequenced in a study of response to subunit inactivated influenza vaccine. TCRdb used MiXCR to reprocess the RT-PCR reads, holding one entry per CDR3 protein. The sample shows 550,000 to 650,000 distinct CDR3 sequences, approximately 12% of them seen only once. Sequencing was performed on PBMCs from blood, taken on the day of vaccination. The source is a man aged 50-59 years who received an inactivated influenza vaccine.

V is TRBV5-1 and J is TRBJ2-7, with unresolved D. CDR3 length: 14 residues. V lost 0 bases and J lost 1, with 8 bases in between. Germline assignment: CDR1 SGHRS and CDR2 YFSETQ. CDR3 region: CASSLAADSYEQYF. The CDR3 DNA follows: TGCGCCAGCAGCTTGGCGGCAGATTCCTACGAGCAGTACTTC.

The chain uses TRBV5-4 and TRBJ2-2, with D possibly TRBD1 on 5 matching bases. Germline CDR1 and CDR2: SGHNT and YYREEE (reference sequence). Trimming pared 2 bases from V and 0 bases from J, leaving 20 bases between. This CDR3 is built from 19 residues. The CDR3 DNA reads as TGTGCCAGCAGCTTTGTTTCAGGGTCCTCACCCGCGAACACCGGGGAGCTGTTTTTT. Residues: CASSFVSGSSPANTGELFF.

This clonotype was seen more than once but under ten times. The genes are TRBV7-2 and TRBJ1-5, with D possibly matching TRBD1 (5 bases). CDR3 length: 13 amino acids. Germline CDR1 reads SGHTA; CDR2 reads FQGNSA. V was shortened by 3 bases and J by 6 bases, with 9 bases between the two germline ends. In DNA, the CDR3 is TGTGCCAGCAGCTTGGGGGTGCCTCAGCCCCAGCATTTT. Translation gives CASSLGVPQPQHF.

This clonotype appeared a few times. The rearrangement joins TRBV5-1 to TRBJ1-1; 7 nucleotides line up with TRBD1. V was pared by 3 bases and J by 5 bases, with 7 bases of the junction left unmatched. Germline CDR1 is SGHRS and CDR2 is YFSETQ. This CDR3 has 14 amino acids. The CDR3 sequence is CASSSTGRGTEAFF. The CDR3 DNA reads as TGCGCCAGCAGCTCGACAGGGCGGGGGACTGAAGCTTTCTTT. Using reference TRBV5-1 and TRBJ1-1 for the parts outside the CDR3, the full variable domain is KAGVTQTPRYLIKTRGQQVTLSCSPISGHRSVSWYQQTPGQGLQFLFEYFSETQRNKGNFPGRFSGRQFSNSRSEMNVSTLELGDSALYLCASSSTGRGTEAFFGQGTRLTVV.

This clonotype has only a few counts. V is TRBV20-1 and J is TRBJ2-1, with 12 bases lining up with TRBD2. The trim removed 3 bases at V and 1 base at J, leaving 13 bases unmatched. Germline V lookup: CDR1 DFQATT, CDR2 SNEGSKA (reference sequence). CDR3 length: 19 amino acids. The CDR3 coding sequence is TGCAGTGCTAGTTTCCCTAGCGGGAGGGGCAAGTGGTCCTACAATGAGCAGTTCTTC. It translates to CSASFPSGRGKWSYNEQFF.

The chain links TRBV11-2 to TRBJ2-5; 7 bases are a match to TRBD2. The germline V gene encodes CDR1 SGHAT and CDR2 FQNNGV. The V gene end was trimmed by 1 base and the J gene end by 5 bases; junction bases not matched to a gene: 7. The CDR3 is 15 residues long. In DNA form, the CDR3 reads TGTGCCAGCAGCTTAGGTGGGACTATAGCTGAGACCCAGTACTTC. This translates into CASSLGGTIAETQYF. Full variable domain (missing parts from reference TRBV11-2 and TRBJ2-5): EAGVAQSPRYKIIEKRQSVAFWCNPISGHATLYWYQQILGQGPKLLIQFQNNGVVDDSQLPKDRFSAERLKGVDSTLKIQPAKLEDSAVYLCASSLGGTIAETQYFGPGTRLLVL.

This clonotype was seen a handful of times. The chain links TRBV24-1 to TRBJ2-2; weak D call: TRBD1 (6 bases). Between the trimmed V and J ends, which lost 0 bases and 3 bases, there was a span of 10 bases. The CDR3 is 16 residues long. The germline CDR1 and CDR2 sequences are KGHDR and SFDVKD. This chain's CDR3 is CATSDLGRGDTGELFF. The CDR3 bases are TGTGCCACCAGTGATTTGGGCAGGGGCGACACCGGGGAGCTGTTTTTT.

This clonotype was counted between two and nine times. V and J are TRBV5-1 and TRBJ2-5; 7 positions agree with TRBD2. CDR1 and CDR2 (germline): SGHRS, YFSETQ. This CDR3 region has 16 residues. Trimming took 0 bases from V and 2 from J; bases not matched to a gene: 7. The CDR3 sequence is CASSLVGGGRQETQYF. The CDR3 nucleotides are TGCGCCAGCAGCTTGGTCGGCGGGGGACGTCAAGAGACCCAGTACTTC.

This clonotype appeared many times. The genes are TRBV4-3 and TRBJ2-2; 7 bases fit TRBD1. Germline V gene data show CDR1 as LGHNA and CDR2 as YSLEER. V was clipped by 5 bases and J by 1 base; unmatched bases: 10. The CDR3 totals 17 residues. The chain's CDR3 is CASSRGQMGGNTGELFF. The CDR3 DNA follows: TGCGCCAGCAGCAGGGGACAGATGGGCGGGAACACCGGGGAGCTGTTTTTT.

There are a few counts of this clonotype. The chain links TRBV7-9 to TRBJ2-3; possibly TRBD1 or TRBD2 for D (5 bases each). CDR1 and CDR2 from the germline V gene are SEHNR and FQNEAQ (reference sequence). The CDR3 is made up of 13 amino acids. V dropped 7 bases and J dropped 3 bases, with 11 bases sitting between them. CDR3: CASTRDGTDTQYF. The CDR3 DNA is TGTGCCAGCACCAGGGACGGGACAGATACGCAGTATTTT. Supplemented by reference TRBV7-9 and TRBJ2-3, the full variable domain reads DTGVSQNPRHKITKRGQNVTFRCDPISEHNRLYWYRQTLGQGPEFLTYFQNEAQLEKSRLLSDRFSAERPKGSFSTLEIQRTEQGDSAMYLCASTRDGTDTQYFGPGTRLTVL.

The V and J genes are TRBV10-3 and TRBJ1-2; 10 positions agree with TRBD1. V lost 3 bases and J lost 4; bases outside the gene matches: 14. Germline V gene data show CDR1 as ENHRY and CDR2 as SYGVKD. The CDR3 runs 18 residues. CDR3 DNA: TGTGCCATCAGTGATTCCCCCACGACAGGGGGCGTCGGCTATGGCTACACCTTC. It specifies CAISDSPTTGGVGYGYTF.

This clonotype has ten or more counts. The chain recombines TRBV5-4 with TRBJ2-3; 8 bases agree with TRBD2. The V gene's germline CDR1 is SGHNT and CDR2 YYREEE (reference sequence). This CDR3 contains 15 residues. V lost 2 bases, J lost 3 bases, and 5 bases stayed unmatched. The CDR3: CASSFGGGGTDTQYF. CDR3 sequence (DNA): TGTGCCAGCAGCTTCGGCGGCGGGGGGACAGATACGCAGTATTTT.

This clonotype has more than one count but fewer than ten. The chain joins TRBV7-2 to TRBJ2-3, with D unresolved. This CDR3 has 15 amino acids. V lost 5 bases to trimming and J lost 0 bases, with 12 bases between them. Germline CDR1 reads SGHTA; CDR2 reads FQGNSA. Here the CDR3 reads CASSIRLSSTDTQYF. The DNA of the CDR3 is TGTGCCAGCAGCATCCGGCTATCTAGCACAGATACGCAGTATTTT.

This chain links TRBV27 with TRBJ2-2; 10 nucleotides match TRBD1. The CDR3 is 19 amino acids. CDR1 MNHEY and CDR2 SMNVEV come from the germline V gene (reference sequence). V dropped 5 bases and J dropped 6; count of bases not matched to a gene: 18. The CDR3 reads CASSPQTGGPLGRAGELFF. The CDR3 coding sequence is TGTGCCAGCAGTCCCCAGACAGGGGGCCCTCTAGGACGCGCCGGGGAGCTGTTTTTT.

This clonotype was counted a few times. The CDR3 is CAISENQGGQNEQFF. The CDR3 DNA reads as TGTGCCATCAGTGAGAATCAGGGGGGGCAAAATGAGCAGTTCTTC. The rearrangement uses TRBV10-3 and TRBJ2-1; the D call may be TRBD1 or TRBD2 (7 bases each). This CDR3 contains 15 residues. The germline V gene has CDR1 ENHRY and CDR2 SYGVKD. Trimming left V 2 bases short and J 7 bases short, with 15 bases between.

This clonotype was seen many times. The chain joins TRBV10-3 to TRBJ2-7, with D possibly matching TRBD1 (5 bases). The CDR3 loop spans 12 amino acids. V lost 10 bases and J 2 bases, leaving 12 bases between the germline ends. CDR1 is ENHRY and CDR2 is SYGVKD in the germline V gene. The CDR3 DNA sequence: TGTGCCACCCAACAGGAAGCCTACGAGCAGTACTTC. The encoded protein is CATQQEAYEQYF.